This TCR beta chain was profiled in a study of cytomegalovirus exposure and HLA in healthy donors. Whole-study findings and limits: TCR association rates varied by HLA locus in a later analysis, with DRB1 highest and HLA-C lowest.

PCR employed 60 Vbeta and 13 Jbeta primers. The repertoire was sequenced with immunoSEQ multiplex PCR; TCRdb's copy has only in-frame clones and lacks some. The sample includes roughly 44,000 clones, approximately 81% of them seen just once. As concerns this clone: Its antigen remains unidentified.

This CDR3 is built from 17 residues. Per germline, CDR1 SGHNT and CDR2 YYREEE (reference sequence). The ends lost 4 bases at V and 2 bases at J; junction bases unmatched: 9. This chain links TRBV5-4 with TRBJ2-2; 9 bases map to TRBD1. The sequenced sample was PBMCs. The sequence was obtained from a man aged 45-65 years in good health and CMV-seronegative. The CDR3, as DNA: TGTGCCAGCAGCCCGAGCACAACAGGGGGCAACACCGGGGAGCTGTTTTTT. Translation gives CASSPSTTGGNTGELFF.